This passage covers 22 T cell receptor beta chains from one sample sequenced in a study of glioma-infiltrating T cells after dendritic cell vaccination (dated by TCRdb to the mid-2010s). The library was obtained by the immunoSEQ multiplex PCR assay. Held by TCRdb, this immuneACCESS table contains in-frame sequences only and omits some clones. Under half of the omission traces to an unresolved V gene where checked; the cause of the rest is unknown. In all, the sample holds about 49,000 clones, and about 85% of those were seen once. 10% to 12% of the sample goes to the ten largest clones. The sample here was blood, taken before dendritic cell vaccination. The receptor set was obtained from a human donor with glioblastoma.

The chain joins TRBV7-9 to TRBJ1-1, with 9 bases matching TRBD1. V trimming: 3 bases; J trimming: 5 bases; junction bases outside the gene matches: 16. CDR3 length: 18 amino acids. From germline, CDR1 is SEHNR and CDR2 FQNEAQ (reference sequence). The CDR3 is CASSFWRGLQGAKTEAFF. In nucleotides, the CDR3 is TGTGCCAGCAGCTTTTGGAGGGGACTACAGGGGGCAAAAACTGAAGCTTTCTTT. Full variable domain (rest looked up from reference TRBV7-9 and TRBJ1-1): DTGVSQNPRHKITKRGQNVTFRCDPISEHNRLYWYRQTLGQGPEFLTYFQNEAQLEKSRLLSDRFSAERPKGSFSTLEIQRTEQGDSAMYLCASSFWRGLQGAKTEAFFGQGTRLTVV.

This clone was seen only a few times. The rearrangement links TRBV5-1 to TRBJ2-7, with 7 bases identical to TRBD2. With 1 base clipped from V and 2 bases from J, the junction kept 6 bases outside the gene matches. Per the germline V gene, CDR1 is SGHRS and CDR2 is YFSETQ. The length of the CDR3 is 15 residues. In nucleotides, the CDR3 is TGCGCCAGCAGCTTGTGGGCGGGAGAGACCTACGAGCAGTACTTC. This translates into CASSLWAGETYEQYF.

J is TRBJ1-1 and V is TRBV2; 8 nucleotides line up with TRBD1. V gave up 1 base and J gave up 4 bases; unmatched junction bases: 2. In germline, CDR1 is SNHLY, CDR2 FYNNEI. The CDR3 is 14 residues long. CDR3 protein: CASSEGTGSTEAFF. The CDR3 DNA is TGTGCCAGCAGTGAAGGGACAGGGAGCACTGAAGCTTTCTTT.

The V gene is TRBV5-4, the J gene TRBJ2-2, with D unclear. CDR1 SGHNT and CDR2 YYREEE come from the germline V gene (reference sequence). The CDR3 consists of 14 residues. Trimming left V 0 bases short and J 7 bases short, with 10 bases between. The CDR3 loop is CASSLETPGGELFF. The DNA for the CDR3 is TGTGCCAGCAGCTTGGAAACTCCGGGCGGGGAGCTGTTTTTT. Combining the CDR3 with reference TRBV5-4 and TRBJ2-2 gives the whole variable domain ETGVTQSPTHLIKTRGQQVTLRCSSQSGHNTVSWYQQALGQGPQFIFQYYREEENGRGNFPPRFSGLQFPNYSSELNVNALELDDSALYLCASSLETPGGELFFGEGSRLTVL.

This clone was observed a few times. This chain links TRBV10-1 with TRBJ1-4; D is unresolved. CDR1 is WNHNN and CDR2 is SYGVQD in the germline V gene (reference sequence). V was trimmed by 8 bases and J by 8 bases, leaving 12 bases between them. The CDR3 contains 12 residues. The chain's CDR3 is CASSAGGEKLFF. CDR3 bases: TGCGCCAGCTCTGCGGGTGGGGAAAAACTGTTTTTT.

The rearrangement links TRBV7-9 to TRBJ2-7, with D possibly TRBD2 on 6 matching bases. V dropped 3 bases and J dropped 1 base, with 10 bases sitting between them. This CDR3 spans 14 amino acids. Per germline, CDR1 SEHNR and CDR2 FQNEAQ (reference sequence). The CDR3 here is CASSFTGESYEQYF. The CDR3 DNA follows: TGTGCCAGCAGCTTCACGGGAGAGTCCTACGAGCAGTACTTC.

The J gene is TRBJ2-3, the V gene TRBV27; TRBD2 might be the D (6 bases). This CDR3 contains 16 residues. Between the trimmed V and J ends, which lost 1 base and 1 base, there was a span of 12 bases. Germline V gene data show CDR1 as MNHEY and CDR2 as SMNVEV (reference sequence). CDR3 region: CASSLLGGAGTDTQYF. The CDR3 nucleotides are TGTGCCAGCAGTTTATTAGGCGGGGCCGGCACAGATACGCAGTATTTT.

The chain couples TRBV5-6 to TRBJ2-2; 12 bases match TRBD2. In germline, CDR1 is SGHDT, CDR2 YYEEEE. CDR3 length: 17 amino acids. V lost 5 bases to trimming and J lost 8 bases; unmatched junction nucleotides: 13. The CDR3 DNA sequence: TGTGCCAGCAGTTCCGGAATGACTAGCGGGAGAGGTGGGGAGCTGTTTTTT. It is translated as CASSSGMTSGRGGELFF.

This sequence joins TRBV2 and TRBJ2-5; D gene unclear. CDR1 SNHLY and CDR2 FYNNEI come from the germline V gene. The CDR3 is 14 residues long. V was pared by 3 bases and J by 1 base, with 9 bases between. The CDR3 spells CASSDRPVQETQYF. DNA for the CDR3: TGTGCCAGCAGTGATCGCCCGGTCCAAGAGACCCAGTACTTC.

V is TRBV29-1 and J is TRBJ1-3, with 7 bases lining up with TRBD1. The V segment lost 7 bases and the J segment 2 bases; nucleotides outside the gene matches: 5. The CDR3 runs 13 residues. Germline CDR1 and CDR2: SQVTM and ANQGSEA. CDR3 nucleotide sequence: TGCAGCGCGACAGGGAACCCTGGAAACACCATATATTTT. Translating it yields CSATGNPGNTIYF.

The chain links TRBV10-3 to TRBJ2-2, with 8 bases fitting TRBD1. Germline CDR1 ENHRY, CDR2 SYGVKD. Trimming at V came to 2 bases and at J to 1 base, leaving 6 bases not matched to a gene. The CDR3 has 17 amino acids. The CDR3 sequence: CAISEEPGQGNTGELFF. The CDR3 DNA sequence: TGTGCCATCAGTGAGGAGCCCGGACAGGGGAACACCGGGGAGCTGTTTTTT.

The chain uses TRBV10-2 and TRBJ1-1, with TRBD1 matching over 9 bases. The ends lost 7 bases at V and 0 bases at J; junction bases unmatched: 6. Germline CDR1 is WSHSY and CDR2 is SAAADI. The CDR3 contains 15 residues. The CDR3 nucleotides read TGCGCCAGCACCGACAGGGGGGACATGAACACTGAAGCTTTCTTT. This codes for CASTDRGDMNTEAFF.

In DNA form, the CDR3 reads TGCGCCAGCAGTGAGATGGCCTCTGGGGCCAACGTCCTGACTTTC. The encoded protein is CASSEMASGANVLTF. This chain links TRBV10-2 with TRBJ2-6; unclear D gene. This CDR3 contains 15 residues. From germline, CDR1 is WSHSY and CDR2 SAAADI. V was cut by 2 bases and J by 0 bases, with 5 bases left in between.

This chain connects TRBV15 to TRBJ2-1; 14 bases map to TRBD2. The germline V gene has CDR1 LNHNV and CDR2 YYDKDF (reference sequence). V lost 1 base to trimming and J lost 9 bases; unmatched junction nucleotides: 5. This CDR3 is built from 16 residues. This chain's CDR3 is CATSRGPGLAGVEQFF. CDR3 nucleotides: TGTGCCACCAGCAGAGGCCCGGGACTAGCGGGAGTTGAGCAGTTCTTC.

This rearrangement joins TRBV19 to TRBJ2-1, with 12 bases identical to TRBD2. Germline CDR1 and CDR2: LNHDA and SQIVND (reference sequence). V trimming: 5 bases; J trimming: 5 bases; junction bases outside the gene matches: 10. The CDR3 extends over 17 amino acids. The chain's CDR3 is CASSPRRTSGAHNEQFF. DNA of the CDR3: TGTGCCAGTAGTCCCCGGAGGACTAGCGGGGCCCACAATGAGCAGTTCTTC. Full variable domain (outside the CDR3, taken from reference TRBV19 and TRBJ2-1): DGGITQSPKYLFRKEGQNVTLSCEQNLNHDAMYWYRQDPGQGLRLIYYSQIVNDFQKGDIAEGYSVSREKKESFPLTVTSAQKNPTAFYLCASSPRRTSGAHNEQFFGPGTRLTVL.

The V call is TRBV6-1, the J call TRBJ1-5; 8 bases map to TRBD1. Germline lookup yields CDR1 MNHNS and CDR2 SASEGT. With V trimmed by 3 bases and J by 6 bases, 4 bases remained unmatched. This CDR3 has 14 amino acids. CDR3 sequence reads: CASSDGQGGQPQHF. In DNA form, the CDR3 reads TGTGCCAGCAGTGACGGACAGGGCGGTCAGCCCCAGCATTTT.

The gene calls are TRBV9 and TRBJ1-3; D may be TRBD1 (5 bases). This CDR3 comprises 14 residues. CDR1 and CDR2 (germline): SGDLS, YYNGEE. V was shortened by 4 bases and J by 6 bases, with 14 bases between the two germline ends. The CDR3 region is CASSRGGAENTIYF. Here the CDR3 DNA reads TGTGCCAGCAGCCGCGGCGGGGCTGAAAACACCATATATTTT.

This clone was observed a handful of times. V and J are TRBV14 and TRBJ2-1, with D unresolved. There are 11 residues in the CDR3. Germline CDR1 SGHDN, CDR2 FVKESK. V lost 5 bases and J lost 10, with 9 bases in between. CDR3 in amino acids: CASSITVEQFF. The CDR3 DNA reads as TGTGCCAGCAGCATAACTGTAGAGCAGTTCTTC.

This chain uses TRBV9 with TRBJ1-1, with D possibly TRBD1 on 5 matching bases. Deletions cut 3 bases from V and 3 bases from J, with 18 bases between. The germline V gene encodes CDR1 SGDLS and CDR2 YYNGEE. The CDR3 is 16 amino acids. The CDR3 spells CASSAHPTGGYTEAFF. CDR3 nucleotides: TGTGCCAGCAGCGCCCACCCGACCGGGGGGTACACTGAAGCTTTCTTT.

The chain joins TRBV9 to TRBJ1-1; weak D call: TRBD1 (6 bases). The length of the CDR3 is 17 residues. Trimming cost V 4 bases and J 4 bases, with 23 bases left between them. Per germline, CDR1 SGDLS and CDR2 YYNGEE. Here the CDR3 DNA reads TGTGCCAGCAGCTCCCCGGTCGGGGGGCGGGGGATCACTGAAGCTTTCTTT. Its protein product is CASSSPVGGRGITEAFF. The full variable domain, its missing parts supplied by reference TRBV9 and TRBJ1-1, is DSGVTQTPKHLITATGQRVTLRCSPRSGDLSVYWYQQSLDQGLQFLIQYYNGEERAKGNILERFSAQQFPDLHSELNLSSLELGDSALYFCASSSPVGGRGITEAFFGQGTRLTVV.

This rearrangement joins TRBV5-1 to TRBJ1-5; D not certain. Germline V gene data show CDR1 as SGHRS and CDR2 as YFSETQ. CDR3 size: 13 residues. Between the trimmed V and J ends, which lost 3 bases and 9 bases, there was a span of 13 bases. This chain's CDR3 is CASSSQPEGPQHF. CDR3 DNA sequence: TGCGCCAGCAGCTCGCAACCTGAGGGGCCCCAGCATTTT.

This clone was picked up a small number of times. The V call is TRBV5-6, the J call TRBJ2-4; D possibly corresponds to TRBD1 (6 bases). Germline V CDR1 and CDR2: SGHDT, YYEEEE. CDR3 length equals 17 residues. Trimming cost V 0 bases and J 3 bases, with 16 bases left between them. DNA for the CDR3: TGTGCCAGCAGCTTGGTTTCTGGGGGCGAAGGCAAAAACATTCAGTACTTC. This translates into CASSLVSGGEGKNIQYF.